This TCR beta chain was sequenced for a study of CD8 T cells in Susac syndrome (dated by TCRdb to between 2018 and 2021). Concerning the study at large: The study used repertoire sequencing to test whether antigen drove CD8+ T cell activation and differentiation in Susac syndrome. The full study reports these points: The study acknowledged that relatively few individuals were included in the TCR sequencing and HLA analysis.

Comments on this clonotype: No cognate antigen has been identified for it. The record has no base qualities; no much larger clone is one base away.

Peripheral blood CD8+ and CD4+ T cells from healthy donors, Susac syndrome patients and multiple sclerosis patients were profiled by high-throughput TCR beta sequencing. The healthy donors served as controls matched for age and sex. CD8+ TEMRA cells were enriched by FACS, while bulk CD8+ and CD4+ T cells were purified by magnetic negative isolation. Blood was drawn into EDTA tubes, processed within 24 hours, and PBMCs were isolated by density gradient centrifugation. PBMCs intended for TCR sequencing were frozen in liquid nitrogen and were later thawed in a 37 degrees C water bath. The sorted or isolated CD4+, CD8+ and CD8+ TEMRA cells had a purity of 90% or higher. RNA was extracted with the RNeasy kit and about 0.5 to 1 ug was reverse transcribed using random hexamers. The immunoSEQ multiplex PCR assay, which covers 54 Vbeta and 13 Jbeta segments, was used to amplify TCR beta CDR3 regions. PCR amplification bias was corrected using a synthetic template baseline for primer optimization and computational correction. Per the source publication's procedure: Reads were annotated to V, D and J genes according to IMGT and were analyzed with immunoSEQ Analyzer, with only productive sequences retained. Clonality was computed as one minus Shannon entropy normalized by log2 of the number of productive unique sequences. Public and private clones were assessed among the 100 most prevalent clones of each patient and control. Clones were defined as Susac-specific if absent from the healthy and MS cohorts, from around 1,100 published viral clones and from other ImmuneACCESS disease sequences. The raw public reads went through TCRdb reprocessing: fastp at Q25, MiXCR clone calling, in-frame beta chains kept. Each record represents a unique CDR3 protein, reported with the most common genes and DNA among its rows. The V and J calls and clone size come from TCRdb's table, not from the authors' own analysis. The sample includes approximately 130,000 distinct CDR3 sequences, with about 93% observed a single time. The biggest ten clones account for 0.095% to 0.1% of the sample.

Germline trimming amounts to 2 bases on V and 8 bases on J, with 9 as the count of junction bases outside the gene matches. The germline V gene gives CDR1 as SGHTA and CDR2 as FQGNSA. Including the terminal cysteine and phenylalanine, the CDR3 comprises 15 residues. Just the 45-base CDR3 DNA is kept, in frame starting at base 1. The sample consisted of CD4+ T cells from PBMCs. This clonotype was obtained from a human donor in good health. Rearrangement joined TRBV7-2 to TRBJ2-1; 7 of the junction bases match TRBD2. The CDR3 reads as follows: CASSLYRTRIYEQFF. The base sequence is TGTGCCAGCAGCTTATACAGGACTAGGATTTATGAGCAGTTCTTC.